Shown below are 24 T cell receptor beta chains from a single sample sequenced in a study of cytomegalovirus exposure and HLA in healthy donors. PCR primers comprised 60 Vbeta and 13 Jbeta primers. Data came from immunoSEQ multiplex PCR; TCRdb stores just in-frame clones and leaves some out. The listing records under 200,000 clones. Sequenced input: PBMCs. Source of these receptors: a man younger than 45 in good health and CMV-seronegative.

The CDR3 loop reads CASSRRQNNQPQHF. In nucleotides, the CDR3 is TGTGCCAGCAGTAGGAGACAGAACAATCAGCCCCAGCATTTT. The chain couples TRBV2 to TRBJ1-5, with D possibly matching TRBD1 (5 bases). CDR1 is SNHLY and CDR2 is FYNNEI in the germline V gene. The V end lost 5 bases, the J end lost 3 bases, and 11 bases lay between the germline ends. This CDR3 has 14 amino acids.

The chain recombines TRBV11-2 with TRBJ2-1, with 8 bases that match TRBD2. Germline CDR1 is SGHAT and CDR2 is FQNNGV. The CDR3 totals 16 residues. V trimming: 1 base; J trimming: 2 bases; junction bases outside the gene matches: 4. CDR3 protein: CASSLGWRGAYNEQFF. DNA for the CDR3: TGTGCCAGCAGCTTAGGATGGCGGGGGGCCTACAATGAGCAGTTCTTC.

This sequence joins TRBV15 and TRBJ2-7, with TRBD2 identical over 10 bases. Germline trimming cut 0 bases from V and 0 bases from J; bases unmatched to any gene: 5. The CDR3 has 17 residues. Germline V gene data show CDR1 as LNHNV and CDR2 as YYDKDF (reference sequence). The CDR3 is CATSRDRLAGASYEQYF. DNA for the CDR3: TGTGCCACCAGCAGAGATAGGCTAGCGGGGGCCTCCTACGAGCAGTACTTC.

The chain joins TRBV19 to TRBJ1-5, with D uncertain. The V and J ends lost 4 bases and 5 bases respectively, with 9 bases between them. CDR1 and CDR2 from the germline V gene are LNHDA and SQIVND (reference sequence). The CDR3 sequence is 13 residues long. CDR3 region: CASSRAADQPQHF. CDR3 bases: TGTGCCAGTAGTAGGGCAGCCGATCAGCCCCAGCATTTT.

The chain recombines TRBV9 with TRBJ2-2, with TRBD1 matching over 10 bases. V shed 3 bases, J shed 7 bases, and the junction held 9 bases outside the gene matches. The CDR3 is made up of 16 amino acids. CDR1 is SGDLS and CDR2 is YYNGEE in the germline V gene. The CDR3: CASSAGTGEGLGELFF. In nucleotides, the CDR3 is TGTGCCAGCAGCGCCGGGACAGGGGAGGGACTCGGGGAGCTGTTTTTT.

DNA for the CDR3: TGTGCCAGCAGCCAATTAAAGCCGAAGAACACTGAAGCTTTCTTT. The encoded protein is CASSQLKPKNTEAFF. The V call is TRBV14, the J call TRBJ1-1; no reliable D call. Trimming cost V 2 bases and J 1 base, with 11 bases left between them. The germline V gene has CDR1 SGHDN and CDR2 FVKESK. There are 15 residues in the CDR3.

The chain employs TRBV2 and TRBJ1-6, with D possibly matching TRBD1 (6 bases). The V end was cut by 10 bases, the J end by 4 bases, with 8 bases between. The CDR3 loop spans 12 amino acids. The germline CDR1 and CDR2 sequences are SNHLY and FYNNEI. The CDR3 DNA reads as TGTGCCATACAGGGATATAATTCACCCCTCCACTTT. Translating gives CAIQGYNSPLHF.

The V call is TRBV4-3, the J call TRBJ2-1; TRBD1 agrees at 9 bases. Germline lookup yields CDR1 LGHNA and CDR2 YSLEER. Trimming at V came to 1 base and at J to 8 bases, leaving 12 bases not matched to a gene. The CDR3 covers 17 residues. CDR3 sequence reads: CASSQGGFGTGLHEQFF. The CDR3 bases are TGCGCCAGCAGCCAAGGCGGTTTTGGGACAGGGCTCCATGAGCAGTTCTTC.

The CDR3: CASSTTLGDEQYF. CDR3 nucleotide sequence: TGTGCCAGCAGTACGACACTCGGTGACGAGCAGTACTTC. This rearrangement joins TRBV27 to TRBJ2-7; D is uncertain. The germline V gene encodes CDR1 MNHEY and CDR2 SMNVEV (reference sequence). This CDR3 region has 13 residues. Trimming cost V 5 bases and J 5 bases, with 13 bases left between them.

The J gene is TRBJ1-5, the V gene TRBV6-1; D call uncertain. Between the trimmed V and J ends, which lost 7 bases and 0 bases, there was a span of 19 bases. Germline lookup yields CDR1 MNHNS and CDR2 SASEGT. This CDR3 contains 17 residues. CDR3 protein: CASNEGPVTYSNQPQHF. The CDR3 bases are TGTGCCAGCAATGAGGGCCCCGTTACTTATAGCAATCAGCCCCAGCATTTT.

V is TRBV5-1 and J is TRBJ2-3; 7 nucleotides agree with TRBD2. This CDR3 is built from 15 residues. CDR1 and CDR2 (germline): SGHRS, YFSETQ. V lost 6 bases to trimming and J lost 0 bases; unmatched junction nucleotides: 7. CDR3 nucleotide sequence: TGCGCCAGCAAGCGGGGCGAAACTAGCACAGATACGCAGTATTTT. Protein sequence: CASKRGETSTDTQYF.

The V gene is TRBV6-6, the J gene TRBJ2-5, with a tentative D call TRBD2 (5 bases). The tail of the sequence fits TRBJ2-7 better, so the J call may be wrong. This CDR3 has 15 amino acids. Looked up from germline, CDR1 is MNHNY and CDR2 is SVGAGI (reference sequence). CDR3 in amino acids: CASSPPEAGRYEQYF. CDR3 bases: TGTGCCAGCAGTCCCCCAGAGGCGGGCCGCTACGAGCAGTACTTC.

The chain links TRBV19 to TRBJ1-2, with D unresolved. This CDR3 contains 16 residues. Germline loops: CDR1 LNHDA, CDR2 SQIVND (reference sequence). Trimming left V 6 bases short and J 3 bases short, with 20 bases between. CDR3 in amino acids: CASSRRLIEGYYGYTF. CDR3 DNA: TGTGCCAGTAGCCGGAGGTTAATTGAGGGCTACTATGGCTACACCTTC.

The gene calls are TRBV6-6 and TRBJ1-3, with D possibly matching TRBD1 (6 bases). This CDR3 region has 13 residues. Trimming cost V 10 bases and J 4 bases, with 14 bases left between them. Germline assignment: CDR1 MNHNY and CDR2 SVGAGI (reference sequence). The CDR3 nucleotides are TGTGCCATAGGGGGGGCGTGGGGAAACACCATATATTTT. Translated: CAIGGAWGNTIYF.

The chain carries TRBV11-2 and TRBJ2-7; TRBD2 agrees at 8 bases. CDR1 and CDR2 (germline): SGHAT, FQNNGV. The CDR3 length is 14 residues. The CDR3 nucleotides read TGTGCAGACACGGGGGGGCCGAACCCCTACGAGCAGTACTTC. It specifies CADTGGPNPYEQYF.

V usage is TRBV7-9 and J usage is TRBJ2-2; TRBD2 matches at 14 bases. The ends lost 5 bases at V and 7 bases at J; junction bases unmatched: 12. The CDR3 is 18 amino acids. Germline V gene lookup returns CDR1 SEHNR and CDR2 FQNEAQ (reference sequence). CDR3 sequence reads: CASSRRLAGGPGNGELFF. CDR3 sequence (DNA): TGTGCCAGCAGCCGACGACTAGCGGGAGGGCCTGGGAACGGGGAGCTGTTTTTT.

J is TRBJ2-3 and V is TRBV19; 12 bases are shared with TRBD2. Germline V lookup: CDR1 LNHDA, CDR2 SQIVND (reference sequence). With V trimmed by 5 bases and J by 7 bases, 10 bases remained unmatched. The CDR3 length is 16 residues. The CDR3 reads CASSPETSGSRNTQYF. The CDR3 DNA sequence: TGTGCCAGTAGTCCCGAGACTAGCGGGAGTCGTAATACGCAGTATTTT.

CDR3 residues: CASSLGRTYEQYF. The CDR3 DNA sequence: TGTGCCAGCAGTTTAGGCAGGACCTACGAGCAGTACTTC. V gene TRBV27 combines with J gene TRBJ2-7; no definite D call. Per the germline V gene, CDR1 is MNHEY and CDR2 is SMNVEV (reference sequence). The CDR3 spans 13 residues. The V and J ends lost 2 bases and 2 bases respectively, with 7 bases between them.

The genes are TRBV5-4 and TRBJ2-5; D call uncertain. Germline CDR1 reads SGHNT; CDR2 reads YYREEE (reference sequence). V was pared by 2 bases and J by 5 bases, with 22 bases between. The CDR3 length is 17 residues. CDR3 protein: CASSLSVSTGGMETQYF. Here the CDR3 DNA reads TGTGCCAGCAGCTTAAGTGTCTCGACCGGCGGCATGGAGACCCAGTACTTC.

This chain connects TRBV5-1 to TRBJ2-1; TRBD2 matches 8 bases. This CDR3 spans 16 amino acids. Germline V gene data show CDR1 as SGHRS and CDR2 as YFSETQ. The trim removed 2 bases at V and 2 bases at J, leaving 6 bases unmatched. The CDR3 DNA reads as TGCGCCAGCAGCTTTCAAGCGGGGGATACCTACAATGAGCAGTTCTTC. Translation gives CASSFQAGDTYNEQFF. The full variable domain, rest sourced from reference TRBV5-1 and TRBJ2-1, is KAGVTQTPRYLIKTRGQQVTLSCSPISGHRSVSWYQQTPGQGLQFLFEYFSETQRNKGNFPGRFSGRQFSNSRSEMNVSTLELGDSALYLCASSFQAGDTYNEQFFGPGTRLTVL.

V is TRBV19 and J is TRBJ1-5, with a weak D call TRBD1 (6 bases). This CDR3 has 15 amino acids. V was pared by 0 bases and J by 6 bases, with 12 bases between. The germline V gene has CDR1 LNHDA and CDR2 SQIVND (reference sequence). The CDR3 DNA follows: TGTGCCAGTAGTATAGATGAGGGGGTGCCTCAGCCCCAGCATTTT. The encoded protein is CASSIDEGVPQPQHF.

A remark on this clone: Germline is not matched at one junction end, which may reflect a read error. CDR3 sequence (DNA): TGTGCCAGCAGTTTAGGTGCCTTAGGGGCCGAAAAACTGTCTTTT. Its translation: CASSLGALGAEKLSF. This chain uses TRBV28 with TRBJ1-4; a possible D gene is TRBD1 (5 bases). Germline V gives CDR1 MDHEN, CDR2 SYDVKM. This CDR3 spans 15 amino acids.

This chain joins TRBV7-9 and TRBJ2-6; tentative D call: TRBD1 (5 bases). This CDR3 region has 17 residues. V lost 3 bases to trimming and J lost 1 base, with 13 bases between them. Germline assignment: CDR1 SEHNR and CDR2 FQNEAQ (reference sequence). CDR3 DNA sequence: TGTGCCAGCAGCTTTCAAGGGGCGCAATCTGGGGCCAACGTCCTGACTTTC. Its translation: CASSFQGAQSGANVLTF.

V is TRBV5-1 and J is TRBJ2-6, with D possibly being TRBD1 (6 bases). CDR1 and CDR2 from the germline V gene are SGHRS and YFSETQ. V was trimmed by 4 bases and J by 1 base, leaving 9 bases between them. CDR3 size: 15 residues. CDR3 coding DNA: TGCGCCAGCAGCCAAGGGACATCTGGGGCCAACGTCCTGACTTTC. Protein sequence: CASSQGTSGANVLTF.